Sequencing of this TCR beta chain was carried out in a study of cytomegalovirus exposure and HLA in healthy donors. For the study at large: From HLA-typed donors, an early data release held approximately 85 million unique TCRs.

60 Vbeta and 13 Jbeta primers were used in PCR. Sequenced by immunoSEQ multiplex PCR; TCRdb stores in-frame clones only, minus some. The sample carries 150,000 to 200,000 clones, around 78% recorded once. The CDR3 spans 15 residues. V trimming: 5 bases; J trimming: 4 bases; junction bases outside the gene matches: 7. CDR1 and CDR2 from the germline V gene are LNHDA and SQIVND (reference sequence). Regarding the study as a whole: In a later analysis, common viral pathogens appeared linked to several of the most significant clusters.

On this clone: What it binds is not known.

The origin of this receptor is a middle-aged woman in good health and CMV-seronegative. The V call is TRBV19, the J call TRBJ1-3; 8 nucleotides align to TRBD1. The sample was PBMCs. The CDR3 DNA is TGTGCCAGTAGTTCAAGACAGGGGATCGGAAACACCATATATTTT. It specifies CASSSRQGIGNTIYF.